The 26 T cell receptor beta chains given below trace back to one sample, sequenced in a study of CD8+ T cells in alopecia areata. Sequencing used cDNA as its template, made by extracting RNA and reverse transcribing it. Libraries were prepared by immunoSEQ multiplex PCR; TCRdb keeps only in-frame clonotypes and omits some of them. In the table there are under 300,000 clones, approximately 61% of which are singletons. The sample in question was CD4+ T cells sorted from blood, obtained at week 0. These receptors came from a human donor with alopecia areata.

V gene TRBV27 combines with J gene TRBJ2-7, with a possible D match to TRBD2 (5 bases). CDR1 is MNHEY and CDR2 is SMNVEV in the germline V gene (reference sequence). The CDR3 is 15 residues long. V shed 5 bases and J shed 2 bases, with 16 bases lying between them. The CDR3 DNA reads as TGTGCCAGCAGTCTAGCCCCCAACTCCGCCTACGAGCAGTACTTC. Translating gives CASSLAPNSAYEQYF.

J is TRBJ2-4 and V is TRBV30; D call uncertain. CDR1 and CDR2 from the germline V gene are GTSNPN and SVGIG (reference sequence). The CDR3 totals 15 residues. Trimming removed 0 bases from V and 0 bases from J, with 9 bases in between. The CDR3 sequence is CAWSVDGLAKNIQYF. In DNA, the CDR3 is TGTGCCTGGAGTGTAGACGGATTAGCCAAAAACATTCAGTACTTC.

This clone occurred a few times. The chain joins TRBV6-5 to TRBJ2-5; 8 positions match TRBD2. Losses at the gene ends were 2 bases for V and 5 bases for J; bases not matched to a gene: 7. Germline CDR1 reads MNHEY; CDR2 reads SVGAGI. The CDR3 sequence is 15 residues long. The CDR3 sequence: CASSYGGGPGETQYF. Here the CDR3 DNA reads TGTGCCAGCAGTTACGGCGGGGGGCCCGGGGAGACCCAGTACTTC.

CDR3 sequence reads: CAISDTEKIPYTF. The DNA of the CDR3 is TGTGCCATCAGTGATACGGAGAAGATCCCCTACACCTTC. The gene calls are TRBV10-3 and TRBJ1-2; D gene ambiguous. Germline CDR1 and CDR2: ENHRY and SYGVKD. This CDR3 is built from 13 residues. Trimming removed 3 bases from V and 10 bases from J, with 15 bases in between.

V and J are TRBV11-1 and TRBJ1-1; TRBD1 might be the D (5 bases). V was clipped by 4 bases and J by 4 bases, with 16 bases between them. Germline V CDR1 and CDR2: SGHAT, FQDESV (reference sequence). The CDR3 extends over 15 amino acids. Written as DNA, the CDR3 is TGTGCCAGCAGCTCAAACCAGGTGGGGGGCACTGAAGCTTTCTTT. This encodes CASSSNQVGGTEAFF.

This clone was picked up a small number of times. CDR3 loop: CASSEYSPGQGYEQYF. CDR3 in DNA: TGTGCCAGCAGCGAATACTCACCGGGACAGGGCTACGAGCAGTACTTC. J is TRBJ2-7 and V is TRBV5-6; TRBD1 matches 9 bases. Germline-derived CDR1 and CDR2 are SGHDT and YYEEEE. V lost 4 bases, J lost 3 bases, and 11 bases stayed unmatched. The CDR3 is made up of 16 amino acids. The full variable domain, completed using reference TRBV5-6 and TRBJ2-7, is DAGVTQSPTHLIKTRGQQVTLRCSPKSGHDTVSWYQQALGQGPQFIFQYYEEEERQRGNFPDRFSGHQFPNYSSELNVNALLLGDSALYLCASSEYSPGQGYEQYFGPGTRLTVT.

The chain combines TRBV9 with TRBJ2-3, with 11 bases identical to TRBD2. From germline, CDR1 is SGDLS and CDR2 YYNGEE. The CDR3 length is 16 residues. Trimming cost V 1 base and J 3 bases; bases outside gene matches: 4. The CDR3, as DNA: TGTGCCAGCAGCGTAAGCCTAGCGGGGGGAACAGATACGCAGTATTTT. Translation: CASSVSLAGGTDTQYF.

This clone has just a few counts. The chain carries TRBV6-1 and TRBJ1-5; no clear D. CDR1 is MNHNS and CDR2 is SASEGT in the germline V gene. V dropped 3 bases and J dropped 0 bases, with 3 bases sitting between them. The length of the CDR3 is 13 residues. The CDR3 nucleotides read TGTGCCAGCAGTGAGCATAGCAATCAGCCCCAGCATTTT. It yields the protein CASSEHSNQPQHF.

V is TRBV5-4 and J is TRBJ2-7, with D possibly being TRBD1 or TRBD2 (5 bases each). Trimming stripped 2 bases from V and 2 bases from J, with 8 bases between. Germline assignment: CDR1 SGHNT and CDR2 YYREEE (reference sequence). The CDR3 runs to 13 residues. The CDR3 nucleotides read TGTGCCAGCAGCTTCCCGGGGCCCTACGAGCAGTACTTC. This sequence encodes CASSFPGPYEQYF.

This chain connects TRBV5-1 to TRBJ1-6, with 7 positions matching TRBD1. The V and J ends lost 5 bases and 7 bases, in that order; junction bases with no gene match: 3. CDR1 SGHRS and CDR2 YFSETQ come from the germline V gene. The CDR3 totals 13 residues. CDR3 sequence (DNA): TGCGCCAGCAGACCGGGACAGAATTCACCCCTCCACTTT. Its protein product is CASRPGQNSPLHF.

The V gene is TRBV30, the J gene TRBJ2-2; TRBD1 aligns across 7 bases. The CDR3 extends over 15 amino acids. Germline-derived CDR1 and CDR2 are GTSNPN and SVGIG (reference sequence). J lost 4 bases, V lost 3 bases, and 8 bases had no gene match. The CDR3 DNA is TGTGCCTGGAGGAGGCGACAGGGCTTCACCGGGGAGCTGTTTTTT. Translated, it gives CAWRRRQGFTGELFF.

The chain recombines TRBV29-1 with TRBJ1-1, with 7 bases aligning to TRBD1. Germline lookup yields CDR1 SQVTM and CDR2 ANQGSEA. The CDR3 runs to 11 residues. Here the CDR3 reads CRGQTNTEAFF. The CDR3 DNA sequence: TGCAGGGGACAGACAAACACTGAAGCTTTCTTT.

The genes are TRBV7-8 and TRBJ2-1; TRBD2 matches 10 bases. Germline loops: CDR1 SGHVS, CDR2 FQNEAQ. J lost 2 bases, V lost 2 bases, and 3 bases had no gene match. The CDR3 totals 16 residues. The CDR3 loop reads CASSLPSGGPYNEQFF. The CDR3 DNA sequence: TGTGCCAGCAGCTTACCTAGCGGGGGTCCCTACAATGAGCAGTTCTTC.

The CDR3 loop reads CASTPQDRAMGYGYTF. The CDR3, as DNA: TGTGCCAGCACCCCGCAGGACAGGGCGATGGGCTATGGCTACACCTTC. The chain combines TRBV9 with TRBJ1-2; 8 bases map to TRBD1. The CDR3 covers 16 residues. The germline V gene encodes CDR1 SGDLS and CDR2 YYNGEE. The V and J ends lost 6 bases and 4 bases, in that order; junction bases with no gene match: 14.

The CDR3 protein is CASRDISYNQPQHF. The CDR3 coding sequence is TGTGCCTCCCGGGACATCTCTTACAATCAGCCCCAGCATTTT. This chain connects TRBV10-3 to TRBJ1-5; tentatively, D is TRBD1 (6 bases). The CDR3 runs 14 residues. CDR1 and CDR2 from the germline V gene are ENHRY and SYGVKD. The ends were cut back, 11 bases at V and 3 bases at J, with 17 bases in the middle.

The CDR3 here is CASSGDTSYEQYF. The CDR3 region has the DNA TGTGCCAGCAGCGGTGACACTTCCTACGAGCAGTACTTC. The chain is built from TRBV7-3 and TRBJ2-7; D gene ambiguous. This CDR3 spans 13 amino acids. V lost 5 bases to trimming and J lost 1 base, with 9 bases between them. Germline assignment: CDR1 SGHTA and CDR2 FQGTGA.

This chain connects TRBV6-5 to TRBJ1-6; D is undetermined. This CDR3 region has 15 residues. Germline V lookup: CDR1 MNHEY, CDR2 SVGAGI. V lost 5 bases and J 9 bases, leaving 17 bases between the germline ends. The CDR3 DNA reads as TGTGCCAGCAGTCGACGGCCTGGCGTGGGTTCACCCCTCCACTTT. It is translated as CASSRRPGVGSPLHF.

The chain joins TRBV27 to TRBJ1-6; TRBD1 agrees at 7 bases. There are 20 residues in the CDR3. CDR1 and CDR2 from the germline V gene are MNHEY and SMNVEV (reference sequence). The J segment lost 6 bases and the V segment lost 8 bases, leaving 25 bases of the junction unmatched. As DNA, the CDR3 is TGTGCCAGCGGAAGGGGGCCCGGACAGATTGGTATGGTCGGTAATTCACCCCTCCACTTT. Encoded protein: CASGRGPGQIGMVGNSPLHF.

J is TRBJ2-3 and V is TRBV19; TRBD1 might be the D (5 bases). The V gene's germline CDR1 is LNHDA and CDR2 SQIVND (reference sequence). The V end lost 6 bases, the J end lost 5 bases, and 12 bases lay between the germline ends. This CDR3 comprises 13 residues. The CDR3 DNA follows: TGTGCCAGTAGAAAGGGGTTGGTAGATACGCAGTATTTT. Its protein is CASRKGLVDTQYF.

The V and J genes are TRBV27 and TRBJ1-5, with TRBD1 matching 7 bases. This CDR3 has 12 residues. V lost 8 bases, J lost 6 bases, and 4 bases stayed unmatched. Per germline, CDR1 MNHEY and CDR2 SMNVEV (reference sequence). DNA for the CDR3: TGTGCCAGCCAGGGGGTCGGTCAGCCCCAGCATTTT. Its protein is CASQGVGQPQHF.

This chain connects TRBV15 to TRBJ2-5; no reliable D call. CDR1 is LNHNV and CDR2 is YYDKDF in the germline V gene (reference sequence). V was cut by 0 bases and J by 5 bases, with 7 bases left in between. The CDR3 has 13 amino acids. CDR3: CATSRDGVETQYF. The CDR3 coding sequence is TGTGCCACCAGCAGAGATGGGGTGGAGACCCAGTACTTC. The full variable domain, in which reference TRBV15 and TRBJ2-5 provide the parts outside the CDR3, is DAMVIQNPRYQVTQFGKPVTLSCSQTLNHNVMYWYQQKSSQAPKLLFHYYDKDFNNEADTPDNFQSRRPNTSFCFLDIRSPGLGDTAMYLCATSRDGVETQYFGPGTRLLVL.

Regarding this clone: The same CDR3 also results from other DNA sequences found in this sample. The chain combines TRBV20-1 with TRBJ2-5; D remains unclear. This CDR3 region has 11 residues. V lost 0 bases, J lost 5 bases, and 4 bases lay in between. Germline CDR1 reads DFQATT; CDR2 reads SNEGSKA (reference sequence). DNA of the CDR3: TGCAGTGCTAGAGAAGGCGAGACCCAGTACTTC. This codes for CSAREGETQYF.

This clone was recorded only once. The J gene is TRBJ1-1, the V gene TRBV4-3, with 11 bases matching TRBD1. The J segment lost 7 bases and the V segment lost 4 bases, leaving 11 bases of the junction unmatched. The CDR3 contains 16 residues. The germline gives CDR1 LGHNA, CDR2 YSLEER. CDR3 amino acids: CASSRRTGGDYFEAFF. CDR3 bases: TGCGCCAGCAGCCGACGGACAGGGGGCGACTACTTTGAAGCTTTCTTT.

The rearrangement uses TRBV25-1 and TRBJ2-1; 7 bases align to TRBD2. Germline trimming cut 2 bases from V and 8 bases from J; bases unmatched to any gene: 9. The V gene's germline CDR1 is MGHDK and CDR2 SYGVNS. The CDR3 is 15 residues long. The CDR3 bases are TGTGCCAGCAGTGAAAGGGGTAGAGCGGGGCATGAGCAGTTCTTC. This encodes CASSERGRAGHEQFF.

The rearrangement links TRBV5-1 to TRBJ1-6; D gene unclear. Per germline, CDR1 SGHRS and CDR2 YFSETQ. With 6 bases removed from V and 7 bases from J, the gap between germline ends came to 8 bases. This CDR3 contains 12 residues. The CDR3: CASKQENSPLHF. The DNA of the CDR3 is TGCGCCAGCAAACAAGAGAATTCACCCCTCCACTTT. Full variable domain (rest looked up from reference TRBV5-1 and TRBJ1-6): KAGVTQTPRYLIKTRGQQVTLSCSPISGHRSVSWYQQTPGQGLQFLFEYFSETQRNKGNFPGRFSGRQFSNSRSEMNVSTLELGDSALYLCASKQENSPLHFGNGTRLTVT.

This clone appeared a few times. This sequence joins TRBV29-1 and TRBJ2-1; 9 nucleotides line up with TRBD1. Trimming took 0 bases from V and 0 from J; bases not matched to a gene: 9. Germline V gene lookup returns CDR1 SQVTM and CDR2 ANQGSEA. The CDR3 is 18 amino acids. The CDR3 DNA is TGCAGCGTTGAAGAAGCCTACAGGGGGCAAAGCTCCTACAATGAGCAGTTCTTC. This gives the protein CSVEEAYRGQSSYNEQFF.